This passage covers 15 T cell receptor beta chains from one sample sequenced in a study of blood T cell repertoires in COVID-19. TCRdb's copy holds only in-frame clones and misses some; the assay was immunoSEQ multiplex PCR. The top ten clones hold less than 1.2% of a sample with approximately 350,000 clones, approximately 90% of them seen once. Specimen: PBMCs or T cells enriched from blood (not recorded which). All receptors come from a man aged 18 to 30 who had recovered from COVID-19.

The rearrangement joins TRBV3-1 (or the pseudogene TRBV3-2) to TRBJ1-2; TRBD1 matches at 10 bases. Germline V gene lookup returns CDR1 LGHDT and CDR2 YNNKEL (reference sequence). V gave up 2 bases and J gave up 7 bases; unmatched junction bases: 7. CDR3 size: 15 residues. The CDR3 protein is CASSQLMGTGAGYTF. The CDR3 coding sequence is TGTGCCAGCAGCCAATTAATGGGGACAGGGGCTGGCTACACCTTC.

This chain links TRBV25-1 with TRBJ2-3, with 10 bases identical to TRBD1. From germline, CDR1 is MGHDK and CDR2 SYGVNS. CDR3 length: 15 residues. Germline trimming cut 4 bases from V and 2 bases from J; bases unmatched to any gene: 3. This chain's CDR3 is CASSATGGITDTQYF. The DNA for the CDR3 is TGTGCCAGCAGTGCGACAGGGGGCATCACAGATACGCAGTATTTT.

The rearrangement links TRBV7-6 to TRBJ2-2; 8 bases map to TRBD1. Germline CDR1 reads SGHVS; CDR2 reads FNYEAQ. CDR3 length equals 16 residues. Trimming at V came to 3 bases and at J to 6 bases, leaving 9 bases not matched to a gene. The CDR3 sequence: CASSFFIQGGAGELFF. The CDR3 DNA sequence: TGTGCCAGCAGCTTCTTTATACAGGGGGGAGCCGGGGAGCTGTTTTTT.

The chain employs TRBV3-1 (or the pseudogene TRBV3-2) and TRBJ1-1, with 11 bases identical to TRBD1. Losses at the gene ends were 1 base for V and 5 bases for J; bases not matched to a gene: 3. The CDR3 contains 15 residues. CDR1 LGHDT and CDR2 YNNKEL come from the germline V gene (reference sequence). CDR3 sequence: CASSQGRDRGTEAFF. CDR3 bases: TGTGCCAGCAGCCAAGGCCGGGACAGGGGGACTGAAGCTTTCTTT.

This rearrangement joins TRBV19 to TRBJ2-5; 9 bases map to TRBD2. With V trimmed by 6 bases and J by 0 bases, 5 bases remained unmatched. The CDR3 loop spans 15 amino acids. Germline loops: CDR1 LNHDA, CDR2 SQIVND (reference sequence). The DNA for the CDR3 is TGTGCCAGTAGAGAGACTAGCGGATACCAAGAGACCCAGTACTTC. Protein product: CASRETSGYQETQYF.

In the case of this clone: The junction differs from germline at one of its ends, possibly a read error. The chain carries TRBV2 and TRBJ2-5; 8 bases agree with TRBD2. Germline CDR1 SNHLY, CDR2 FYNNEI. The CDR3 has 13 residues. The chain's CDR3 is CASSLGLGSRSNF. The CDR3 nucleotides are TGTGCCAGCAGTTTGGGACTAGGGTCCCGATCAAACTTC. The whole variable domain, filled in from reference TRBV2 and TRBJ2-5, reads EPEVTQTPSHQVTQMGQEVILRCVPISNHLYFYWYRQILGQKVEFLVSFYNNEISEKSEIFDDQFSVERPDGSNFTLKIRSTKLEDSAMYFCASSLGLGSRSNFGPGTRLLVL.

This CDR3 reads CASRRTSGFYEQYF. The CDR3 DNA follows: TGTGCCAGCAGGAGGACTAGCGGATTCTACGAGCAGTACTTC. This chain links TRBV27 with TRBJ2-7; 10 nucleotides line up with TRBD2. The CDR3 spans 14 residues. Germline CDR1 reads MNHEY; CDR2 reads SMNVEV (reference sequence). Trimming removed 6 bases from V and 3 bases from J; junction bases left unmatched: 5.

The rearrangement uses TRBV19 and TRBJ2-5; the match to TRBD1 covers 8 bases. V lost 5 bases to trimming and J lost 5 bases; unmatched junction nucleotides: 7. CDR3 length: 14 residues. In germline, CDR1 is LNHDA, CDR2 SQIVND (reference sequence). CDR3 DNA sequence: TGTGCCAGTAGTCCCGGGACAGGCTTGGAGACCCAGTACTTC. Translated, it gives CASSPGTGLETQYF.

V is TRBV13 and J is TRBJ1-6; the match to TRBD1 covers 7 bases. J was trimmed by 7 bases and V by 4 bases; bases with no gene match: 4. Germline assignment: CDR1 PRHDT and CDR2 FYEKMQ (reference sequence). This CDR3 has 14 amino acids. The CDR3 protein is CASSYRGINSPLHF. The DNA for the CDR3 is TGTGCCAGCAGCTACAGGGGTATAAATTCACCCCTCCACTTT.

A single count supports this clone. The chain is built from TRBV5-1 and TRBJ1-1, with 7 nucleotides matching TRBD1. Germline V gene lookup returns CDR1 SGHRS and CDR2 YFSETQ. The length of the CDR3 is 11 residues. Trimming removed 1 base from V and 11 bases from J; junction bases left unmatched: 2. The CDR3 region has the DNA TGCGCCAGCAGCTTGACAGGGGCGGCTTTCTTT. Its translation is CASSLTGAAFF.

The chain employs TRBV7-8 and TRBJ2-2; no definite D call. The CDR3 contains 18 residues. Germline CDR1 SGHVS, CDR2 FQNEAQ. The V gene lost 1 base and the J gene lost 0 bases, with 15 bases spanning the gap. The CDR3 sequence is CASSLVPRARTNTGELFF. The CDR3 nucleotides read TGTGCCAGCAGCTTAGTCCCGCGAGCCAGGACGAACACCGGGGAGCTGTTTTTT.

The chain is built from TRBV10-1 and TRBJ2-7; D is possibly TRBD2 (7 bases). The germline V gene has CDR1 WNHNN and CDR2 SYGVQD (reference sequence). The V end lost 2 bases, the J end lost 3 bases, and 17 bases lay between the germline ends. The CDR3 has 16 residues. As DNA, the CDR3 is TGCGCCAGCAGTGAGGTTACAACGGGGGGCCACTACGAGCAGTACTTC. Translated: CASSEVTTGGHYEQYF.

The chain couples TRBV29-1 to TRBJ1-5, with D possibly matching TRBD1 (6 bases). The ends were cut back, 6 bases at V and 6 bases at J, with 15 bases in the middle. The CDR3 loop spans 13 amino acids. Germline V gene data show CDR1 as SQVTM and CDR2 as ANQGSEA. The CDR3 region has the DNA TGCAGCGTCCCGGGACAAGTCGGTCAGCCCCAGCATTTT. As protein: CSVPGQVGQPQHF. The variable domain in full, with the rest retrieved from reference TRBV29-1 and TRBJ1-5, is SAVISQKPSRDICQRGTSLTIQCQVDSQVTMMFWYRQQPGQSLTLIATANQGSEATYESGFVIDKFPISRPNLTFSTLTVSNMSPEDSSIYLCSVPGQVGQPQHFGDGTRLSIL.

The V gene is TRBV3-1 (or the pseudogene TRBV3-2), the J gene TRBJ1-2, with D perhaps TRBD1 (5 bases). The CDR3 consists of 16 residues. Germline CDR1 and CDR2: LGHDT and YNNKEL (reference sequence). V dropped 1 base and J dropped 4 bases, with 16 bases sitting between them. For the CDR3, the DNA is TGTGCCAGCAGCCAAGCGGGGGTGGGTGGCGTCTATGGCTACACCTTC. Translation gives CASSQAGVGGVYGYTF.

CDR3 sequence (DNA): TGTGCCAGCAGCAGTAGGGGAACAACTAATGAAAAACTGTTTTTT. It translates to CASSSRGTTNEKLFF. The chain carries TRBV6-5 and TRBJ1-4, with D tentatively TRBD1 (5 bases). The CDR3 has 15 amino acids. Germline assignment: CDR1 MNHEY and CDR2 SVGAGI. The V end was cut by 6 bases, the J end by 0 bases, with 11 bases between.